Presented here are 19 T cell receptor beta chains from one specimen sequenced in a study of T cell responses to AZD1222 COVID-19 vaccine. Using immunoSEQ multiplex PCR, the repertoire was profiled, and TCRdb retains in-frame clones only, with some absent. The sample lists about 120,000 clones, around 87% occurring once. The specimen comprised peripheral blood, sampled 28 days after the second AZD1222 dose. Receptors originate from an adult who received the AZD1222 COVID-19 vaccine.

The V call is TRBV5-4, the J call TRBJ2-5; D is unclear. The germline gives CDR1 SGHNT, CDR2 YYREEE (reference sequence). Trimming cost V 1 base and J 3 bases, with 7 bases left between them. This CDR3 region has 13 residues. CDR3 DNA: TGTGCCAGCAGCTTGCATACGGAAGAGACCCAGTACTTC. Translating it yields CASSLHTEETQYF.

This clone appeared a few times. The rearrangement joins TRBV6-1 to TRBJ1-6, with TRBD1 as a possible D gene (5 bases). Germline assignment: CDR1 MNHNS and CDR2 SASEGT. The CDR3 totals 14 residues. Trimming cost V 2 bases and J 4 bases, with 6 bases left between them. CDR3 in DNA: TGTGCCAGCAGTGAACAGGGATATAATTCACCCCTCCACTTT. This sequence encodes CASSEQGYNSPLHF.

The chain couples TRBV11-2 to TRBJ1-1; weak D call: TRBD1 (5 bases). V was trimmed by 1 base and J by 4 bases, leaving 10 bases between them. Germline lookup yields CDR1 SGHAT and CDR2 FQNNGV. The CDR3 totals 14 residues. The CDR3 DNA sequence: TGTGCCAGCAGCTTAGTATTAGGGACCACTGAAGCTTTCTTT. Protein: CASSLVLGTTEAFF.

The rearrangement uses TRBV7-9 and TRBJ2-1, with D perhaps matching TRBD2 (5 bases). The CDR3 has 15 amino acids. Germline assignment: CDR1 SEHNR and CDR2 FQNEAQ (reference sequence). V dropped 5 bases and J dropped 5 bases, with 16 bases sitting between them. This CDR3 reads CASSPPGKINNEQFF. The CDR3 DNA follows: TGTGCCAGCAGCCCACCCGGGAAGATAAACAATGAGCAGTTCTTC.

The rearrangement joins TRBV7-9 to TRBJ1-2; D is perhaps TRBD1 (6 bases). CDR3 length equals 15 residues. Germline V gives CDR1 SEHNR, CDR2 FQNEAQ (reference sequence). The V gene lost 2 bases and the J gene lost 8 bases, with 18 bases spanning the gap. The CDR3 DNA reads TGTGCCAGCAGCTTATATACACAGGGAATAAGAGGCTACACCTTC. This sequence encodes CASSLYTQGIRGYTF.

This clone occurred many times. CDR3 sequence: CASSLEGGVSSNYGYTF. CDR3 nucleotide sequence: TGCGCCAGCAGCTTGGAAGGAGGGGTCAGCTCTAACTATGGCTACACCTTC. The V call is TRBV5-1, the J call TRBJ1-2; TRBD1 is a possible D gene (5 bases). With 0 bases removed from V and 0 bases from J, the gap between germline ends came to 15 bases. Germline V lookup: CDR1 SGHRS, CDR2 YFSETQ. The CDR3 has 17 residues.

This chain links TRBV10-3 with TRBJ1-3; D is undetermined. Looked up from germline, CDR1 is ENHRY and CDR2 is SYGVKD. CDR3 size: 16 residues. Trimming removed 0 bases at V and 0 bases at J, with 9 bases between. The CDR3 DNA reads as TGTGCCATCAGTGAGTCGCAGAGCTCCTCTGGAAACACCATATATTTT. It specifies CAISESQSSSGNTIYF.

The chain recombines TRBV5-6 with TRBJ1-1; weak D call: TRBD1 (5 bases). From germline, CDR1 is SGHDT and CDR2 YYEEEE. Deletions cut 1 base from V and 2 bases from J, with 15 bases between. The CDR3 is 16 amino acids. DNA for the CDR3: TGTGCCAGCAGCTTGTTGGGGGATGGGGAAAACACTGAAGCTTTCTTT. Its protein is CASSLLGDGENTEAFF.

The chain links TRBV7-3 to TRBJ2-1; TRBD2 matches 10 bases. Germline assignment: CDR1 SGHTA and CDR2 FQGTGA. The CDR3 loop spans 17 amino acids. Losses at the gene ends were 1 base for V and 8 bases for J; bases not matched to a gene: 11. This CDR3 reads CASSLRSGRLAGDEQFF. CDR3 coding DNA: TGTGCCAGCAGCTTAAGGAGTGGGAGGCTAGCGGGGGATGAGCAGTTCTTC.

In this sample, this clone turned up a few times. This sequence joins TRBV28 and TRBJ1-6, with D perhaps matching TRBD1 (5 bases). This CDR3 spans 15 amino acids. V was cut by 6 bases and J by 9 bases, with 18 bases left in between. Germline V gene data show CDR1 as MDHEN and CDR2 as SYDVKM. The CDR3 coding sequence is TGTGCCAGCAGCCCATATCGGGGGATGGGTTCACCCCTCCACTTT. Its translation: CASSPYRGMGSPLHF.

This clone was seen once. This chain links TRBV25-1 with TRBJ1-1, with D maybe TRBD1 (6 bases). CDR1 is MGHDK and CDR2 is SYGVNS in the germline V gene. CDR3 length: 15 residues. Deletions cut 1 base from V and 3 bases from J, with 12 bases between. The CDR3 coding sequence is TGTGCCAGCAGTGAATCGGTAGGGGGGGACACTGAAGCTTTCTTT. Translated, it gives CASSESVGGDTEAFF.

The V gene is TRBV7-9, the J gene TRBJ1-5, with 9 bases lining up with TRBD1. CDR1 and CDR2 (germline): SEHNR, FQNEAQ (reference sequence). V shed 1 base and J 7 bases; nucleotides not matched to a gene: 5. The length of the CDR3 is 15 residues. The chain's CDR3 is CASSLGDRVGQPQHF. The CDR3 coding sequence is TGTGCCAGCAGCTTAGGGGACAGGGTAGGCCAGCCCCAGCATTTT.

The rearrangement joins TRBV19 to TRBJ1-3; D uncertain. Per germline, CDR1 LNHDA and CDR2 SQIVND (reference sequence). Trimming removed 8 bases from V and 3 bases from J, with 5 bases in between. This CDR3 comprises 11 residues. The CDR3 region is CASSGGNTIYF. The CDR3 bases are TGTGCCAGTTCGGGTGGAAACACCATATATTTT.

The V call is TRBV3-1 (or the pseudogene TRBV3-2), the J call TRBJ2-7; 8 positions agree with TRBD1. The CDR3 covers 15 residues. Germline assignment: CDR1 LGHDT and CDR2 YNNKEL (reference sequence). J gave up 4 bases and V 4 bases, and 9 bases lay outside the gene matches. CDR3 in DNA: TGTGCCAGCAGCCCCGGACAGGGAGTGAGTTACGAGCAGTACTTC. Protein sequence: CASSPGQGVSYEQYF.

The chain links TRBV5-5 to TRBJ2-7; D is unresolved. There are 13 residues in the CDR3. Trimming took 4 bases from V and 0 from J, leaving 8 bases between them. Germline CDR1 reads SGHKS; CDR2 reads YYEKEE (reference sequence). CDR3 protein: CASSLVTSYEQYF. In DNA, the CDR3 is TGTGCCAGCAGCCTTGTTACCTCCTACGAGCAGTACTTC.

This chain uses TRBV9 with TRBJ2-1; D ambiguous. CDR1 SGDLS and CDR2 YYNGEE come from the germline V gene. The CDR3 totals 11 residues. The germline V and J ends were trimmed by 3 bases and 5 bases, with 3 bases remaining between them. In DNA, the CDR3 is TGTGCCAGCAGCGCCGACAATGAGCAGTTCTTC. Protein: CASSADNEQFF.

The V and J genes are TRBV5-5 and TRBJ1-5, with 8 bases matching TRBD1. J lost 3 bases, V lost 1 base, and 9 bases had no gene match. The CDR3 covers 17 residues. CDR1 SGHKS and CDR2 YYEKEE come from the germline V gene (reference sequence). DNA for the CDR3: TGTGCCAGCAGCTTGTCGACAGGGGTAGCGGTCAATCAGCCCCAGCATTTT. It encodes CASSLSTGVAVNQPQHF.

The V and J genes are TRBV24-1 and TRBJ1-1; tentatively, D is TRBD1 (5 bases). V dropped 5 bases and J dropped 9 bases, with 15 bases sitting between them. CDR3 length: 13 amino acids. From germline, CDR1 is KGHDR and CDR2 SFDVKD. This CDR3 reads CATSAAGFGKAFF. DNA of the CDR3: TGTGCCACCAGTGCGGCAGGGTTTGGCAAAGCTTTCTTT.

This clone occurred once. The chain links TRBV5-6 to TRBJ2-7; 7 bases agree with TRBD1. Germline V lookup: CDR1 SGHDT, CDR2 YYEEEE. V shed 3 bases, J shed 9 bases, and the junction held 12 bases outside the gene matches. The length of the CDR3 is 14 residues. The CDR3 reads CASSYGTARPGQYF. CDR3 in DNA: TGTGCCAGCAGCTACGGGACAGCGCGCCCGGGGCAGTACTTC.